The present entry profiles one T cell receptor (beta chain) with its context. This sample is drawn from a study of blood T cell repertoires in COVID-19. On the study more broadly: Samples taken during acute and convalescent COVID-19 were collected in the United States, Italy and Spain. PBMCs, B-cell-depleted T cells, or T cells were the source of the cDNA or gDNA that made up the material.

As originally analysed: Estimated nucleated cell counts came from reference gene primer amplification. This table comes from immunoSEQ multiplex PCR, and its TCRdb copy is limited to in-frame clones, with some not included. The V and J calls and clone size come from that table; D and trimming were worked out from the DNA. The sample has about 190,000 clones; around 90% are singletons. The germline gives CDR1 SQVTM, CDR2 ANQGSEA. CDR3 length: 11 residues. V lost 7 bases and J lost 4, with 10 bases in between. The TCR sequence derives from a man aged 50 or older with acute or convalescent COVID-19. Sequenced sample: peripheral blood. This chain links TRBV29-1 with TRBJ1-1; D may be TRBD1 (6 bases). CDR3 region: CSGVGGTEAFF. The CDR3 DNA follows: TGCAGCGGAGTAGGGGGCACTGAAGCTTTCTTT.